This TCR beta chain was sequenced in a study of metastatic and nonmetastatic thyroid tumors. Whole-study context: Repertoires were compared across blood and tumor or nodule tissue from malignant and benign thyroid patients.

How the authors handled the data: The distant-metastasis classifier for papillary thyroid cancer was built from CDR3 differences across clinicopathological groups. TCRdb re-called the PCR reads via MiXCR. TCRdb, not the authors, supplied the V and J calls. The table has 35,000 to 40,000 clones, about 30% seen once. The CDR3 contains 14 residues. The V and J ends lost 6 bases and 0 bases respectively, with 12 bases between them. CDR1 MNHEY and CDR2 SMNVEV come from the germline V gene (reference sequence). Each patient went into thyroid surgery without having received any treatment. The table lists this clone with many counts.

This rearrangement joins TRBV27 to TRBJ2-7; D is perhaps TRBD2 (5 bases). The clonotype originates from a male donor with papillary thyroid cancer or a benign thyroid nodule (not recorded which). Some clones in this sample may be carry-over from other donors' samples. Sample: blood. The CDR3 loop is CASSPGLGSYEQYF. The CDR3 DNA reads as TGTGCCAGCAGCCCAGGACTGGGCTCCTACGAGCAGTACTTC.